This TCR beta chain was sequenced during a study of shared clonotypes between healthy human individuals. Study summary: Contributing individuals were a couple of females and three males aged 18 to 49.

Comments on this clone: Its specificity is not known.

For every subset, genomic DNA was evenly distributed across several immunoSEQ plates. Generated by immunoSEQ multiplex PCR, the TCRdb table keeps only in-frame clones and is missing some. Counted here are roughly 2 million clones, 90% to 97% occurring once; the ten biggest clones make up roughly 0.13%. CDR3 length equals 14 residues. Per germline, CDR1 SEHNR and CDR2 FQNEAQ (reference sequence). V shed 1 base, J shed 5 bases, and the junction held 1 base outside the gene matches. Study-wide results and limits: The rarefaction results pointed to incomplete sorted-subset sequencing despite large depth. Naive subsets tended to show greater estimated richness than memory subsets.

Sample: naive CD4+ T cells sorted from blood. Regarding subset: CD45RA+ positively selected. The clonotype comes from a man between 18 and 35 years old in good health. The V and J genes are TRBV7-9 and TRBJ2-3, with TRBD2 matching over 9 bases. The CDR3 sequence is CASSLGGGVDTQYF. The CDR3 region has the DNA TGTGCCAGCAGCTTAGGCGGGGGGGTAGATACGCAGTATTTT. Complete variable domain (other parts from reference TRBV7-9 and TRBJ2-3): DTGVSQNPRHKITKRGQNVTFRCDPISEHNRLYWYRQTLGQGPEFLTYFQNEAQLEKSRLLSDRFSAERPKGSFSTLEIQRTEQGDSAMYLCASSLGGGVDTQYFGPGTRLTVL.